Listed below are T cell receptor beta chains from one sample, sequenced in a study of cytomegalovirus exposure and HLA in healthy donors. Profiling relied on immunoSEQ multiplex PCR, and the TCRdb table lists in-frame clones only, not all of them. The repertoire consists of around 350,000 clones, with about nine tenths occurring once and the leading ten covering around 0.8%. The sequenced sample consisted of PBMCs. These receptors originate from a woman in her late teens or twenties in good health and CMV-seronegative. Each CDR3 is given with its conserved first and last residue. The D gene is left open where the match is weak. Expanded clones are given a class, and other clones once, few, many or no size at all.

v_call	clone_size	cdr3_length	j_call	d_call	cdr3_nt	cdr3_aa
TRBV7-8	NA	16	TRBJ1-5	NA	TGTGCCAGCAGCCCTCGCCCATACAGGGCAGATCAGCCCCAGCATTTT	CASSPRPYRADQPQHF
TRBV18	few	13	TRBJ1-1	NA	TGTGCCAGCTCACAGGGACAGAACACTGAAGCTTTCTTT	CASSQGQNTEAFF
TRBV29-1	few	12	TRBJ1-1	NA	TGCAGCGTTGCCAGTGTGAACACTGAAGCTTTCTTT	CSVASVNTEAFF
TRBV7-6	NA	14	TRBJ2-7	NA	TGTGCCAGCAGCTTAGGAGGCATGCCCTACGAGCAGTACTTC	CASSLGGMPYEQYF
TRBV4-1	NA	20	TRBJ1-5	TRBD1	TGCGCCAGCAGCCAAGGAAGGGCGTTTGATAAGACAGGGATTCATCAGCCCCAGCATTTT	CASSQGRAFDKTGIHQPQHF
TRBV19	NA	17	TRBJ2-2	TRBD2	TGTGCCATTTCGTCGATAGCGGGGGCCAGGAGCACCGGGGAGCTGTTTTTT	CAISSIAGARSTGELFF
TRBV6-5	NA	15	TRBJ2-3	TRBD2	TGTGCCAGCGGGATTACAGCGGGACTGACAGATACGCAGTATTTT	CASGITAGLTDTQYF
TRBV6-6	NA	14	TRBJ2-7	TRBD2	TGTGCCAGCAGGAGCGGGGGCCAGTTCTACGAGCAGTACTTC	CASRSGGQFYEQYF
TRBV28	NA	16	TRBJ1-5	TRBD1	TGTGCCAGCAGTGAAAACAGGGGAGGAGGCAATCAGCCCCAGCATTTT	CASSENRGGGNQPQHF
TRBV4-1	NA	14	TRBJ1-5	NA	TGCGCCAGCAGCCCCGGACAGAGCAATCAGCCCCAGCATTTT	CASSPGQSNQPQHF
TRBV4-1	NA	14	TRBJ2-7	NA	TGCGCCAGCAGCCAAGAGAGCGGGCTCTACGAGCAGTACTTC	CASSQESGLYEQYF
TRBV29-1	NA	16	TRBJ2-7	TRBD2	TGCAGCGTTGAAGGGGCTAGCGGGAGGGCCACCTACGAGCAGTACTTC	CSVEGASGRATYEQYF
TRBV7-2	NA	15	TRBJ2-5	NA	TGTGCCAGCAGCTTATCTCATCCGGCCAGGGAGACCCAGTACTTC	CASSLSHPARETQYF
TRBV11-2	NA	17	TRBJ2-7	TRBD2	TGTGCCAGCAGCCCGGGGGGTGCGGGAGGTTTCTCCTACGAGCAGTACTTC	CASSPGGAGGFSYEQYF
TRBV7-8	NA	17	TRBJ1-5	NA	TGTGCCAGCAGCCTCGAGGGGTCAGGACAGTTCAATCAGCCCCAGCATTTT	CASSLEGSGQFNQPQHF
TRBV30	few	14	TRBJ1-5	NA	TGTGCCTGGGGAACAGAGAATAGCAATCAGCCCCAGCATTTT	CAWGTENSNQPQHF
TRBV9	NA	14	TRBJ2-3	NA	TGTGCCAGCAGCCCGGGACACCACACAGATACGCAGTATTTT	CASSPGHHTDTQYF
TRBV6-5	NA	12	TRBJ2-7	NA	TGTGCCAGCAAGGGTAGGGGTTTTTTGCAGTACTTC	CASKGRGFLQYF